This TCR beta chain emerged from a study of glioma-infiltrating T cells after dendritic cell vaccination. Study background: Glioblastoma patients came from Phase I and II dendritic cell vaccination trials.

Germline V CDR1 and CDR2: SQVTM, ANQGSEA. The CDR3 consists of 11 residues. Time point described: after dendritic cell vaccination, including at tumor progression/relapse. Input was about 2 ug genomic DNA, or all available if less. Sequenced by immunoSEQ multiplex PCR; TCRdb stores in-frame clones only, minus some. The data show more than 75,000 clones, under 85% seen once. The source material was blood, sampled after dendritic cell vaccination. The J gene is TRBJ1-2, the V gene TRBV29-1; 10 bases line up with TRBD1. The receptor was isolated from a human donor with glioblastoma. CDR3: CSGTGDYGYTF. DNA of the CDR3: TGCAGTGGGACAGGGGATTATGGCTACACCTTC.